This is a list of T cell receptor beta chains from one sample in a study of shared T cell receptors in the human thymus. Generated by immunoSEQ multiplex PCR, the TCRdb table keeps only in-frame clones and is missing some. The sample lists about 710,000 clones, over 75% seen once, with 0.0094% in the top ten. The sample was also linked to a second study, of human thymus T cells.

Sequencing was done on a sample of thymocytes. Every receptor here comes from a boy in the first two years of life with a congenital heart defect. Each CDR3 is given without its conserved first and last residue.

v_call: TRBV5-6; j_call: TRBJ1-2; cdr3_aa: ASSLVQGNYGYT
v_call: TRBV19; j_call: TRBJ2-1; cdr3_aa: ASSKPQGPYNEQF
v_call: TRBV10-3; j_call: TRBJ2-6; cdr3_aa: AISDPSGSGANVLT
v_call: TRBV6-6; j_call: TRBJ1-1; cdr3_aa: ASSYFEDTEAF
v_call: TRBV28; j_call: TRBJ2-1; cdr3_aa: ASSSGLAEPNEQF
v_call: TRBV5-1; j_call: TRBJ2-2; cdr3_aa: ASSLGDRGRTGELF
v_call: TRBV27; j_call: TRBJ1-1; cdr3_aa: ASSLRGTDEAF
v_call: TRBV2; j_call: TRBJ1-3; cdr3_aa: ASRRAGNTIY
v_call: TRBV27; j_call: TRBJ2-3; cdr3_aa: ASSFRQARTSGGRVISGTDTQY
v_call: TRBV7-8; j_call: TRBJ1-1; cdr3_aa: ASSFESSGSSTEAF
v_call: TRBV30; j_call: TRBJ2-3; cdr3_aa: AWSLRRTGGNTDTQY
v_call: TRBV15; j_call: TRBJ1-2; cdr3_aa: ATSTSPDRLSNYGYT
v_call: TRBV28; j_call: TRBJ2-5; cdr3_aa: ASSFDRVVMKTQY
v_call: TRBV19; j_call: TRBJ1-3; cdr3_aa: ASSRQGNGNTIY
v_call: TRBV6-5; j_call: TRBJ2-2; cdr3_aa: ASSPGTTNTGELF
v_call: TRBV7-9; j_call: TRBJ1-6; cdr3_aa: ASSFSSIWTDYNSPLH
v_call: TRBV30; j_call: TRBJ2-1; cdr3_aa: AWTITYNEQF
v_call: TRBV4-2; j_call: TRBJ2-1; cdr3_aa: ASSLGTGSYNEQF
v_call: TRBV6-1; j_call: TRBJ2-1; cdr3_aa: ASIREVSYNEQF
v_call: TRBV4-1; j_call: TRBJ2-7; cdr3_aa: ASSPRDTRTAGEQY
v_call: TRBV19; j_call: TRBJ2-3; cdr3_aa: ASSIGQGVWDTQY
v_call: TRBV28; j_call: TRBJ1-5; cdr3_aa: ASSLPTGHSGDQPQH
v_call: TRBV10-3; j_call: TRBJ2-7; cdr3_aa: ATTRDSYEQY
v_call: TRBV9; j_call: TRBJ2-1; cdr3_aa: ASSVSGTEQF
v_call: TRBV7-2; j_call: TRBJ2-2; cdr3_aa: ASSPDIGELF
v_call: TRBV28; j_call: TRBJ1-5; cdr3_aa: ASSFRQGYLYRPQH
v_call: TRBV14; j_call: TRBJ2-1; cdr3_aa: ASSQDGRYNEQF
v_call: TRBV7-9; j_call: TRBJ1-2; cdr3_aa: ASSERQLSYGYT
v_call: TRBV29-1; j_call: TRBJ2-3; cdr3_aa: SVETPSGRHVGTQY